The 5 T cell receptor beta chains presented below share a single source sample, sequenced in a study of response to subunit inactivated influenza vaccine. TCRdb analysed the RT-PCR reads with MiXCR anew, one entry per CDR3 protein. The repertoire consists of more than 400,000 distinct CDR3 sequences, with 10% to 11% occurring once and the leading ten covering over 9.5%. The sequenced sample was PBMCs from blood, obtained around seven weeks after vaccination. The receptors originated from a man between 50 and 59 years old who received an inactivated influenza vaccine.

The J gene is TRBJ2-7, the V gene TRBV15; the match to TRBD1 covers 8 bases. Germline CDR1 reads LNHNV; CDR2 reads YYDKDF (reference sequence). V shed 4 bases and J 7 bases; nucleotides not matched to a gene: 9. The CDR3 sequence is 14 residues long. CDR3 nucleotide sequence: TGTGCCACCAGCATAAGACAGGGGTTGGAGGAGCAGTACTTC. Protein sequence: CATSIRQGLEEQYF.

This clonotype was observed at least ten times. The chain links TRBV4-1 to TRBJ1-4; no firm D call. The CDR3 length is 14 residues. CDR1 MGHRA and CDR2 YSYEKL come from the germline V gene. The V and J ends lost 0 bases and 8 bases respectively, with 10 bases between them. The CDR3 region is CASSQETGWEKLFF. DNA of the CDR3: TGCGCCAGCAGCCAAGAGACGGGGTGGGAAAAACTGTTTTTT.

This clonotype came up many times. This chain links TRBV9 with TRBJ1-6, with D perhaps matching TRBD1 (5 bases). CDR1 and CDR2 from the germline V gene are SGDLS and YYNGEE. The CDR3 totals 15 residues. V lost 4 bases, J lost 4 bases, and 12 bases lay in between. The CDR3, as DNA: TGTGCCAGCAGCCTATCGACAGATTATAATTCACCCCTCCACTTT. As protein: CASSLSTDYNSPLHF.

The chain has TRBV7-7 and TRBJ2-5; 8 bases align to TRBD1. The CDR3 runs 13 residues. Losses at the gene ends were 5 bases for V and 5 bases for J; bases not matched to a gene: 4. Germline V gives CDR1 SSHAT, CDR2 FNYEAQ (reference sequence). This CDR3 is CASSKDRVETQYF. The CDR3 DNA sequence: TGTGCCAGCAGCAAGGACAGGGTCGAGACCCAGTACTTC. The full variable domain, with the rest looked up from reference TRBV7-7 and TRBJ2-5, is GAGVSQSPRYKVTKRGQDVTLRCDPISSHATLYWYQQALGQGPEFLTYFNYEAQPDKSGLPSDRFSAERPEGSISTLTIQRTEQRDSAMYRCASSKDRVETQYFGPGTRLLVL.

The chain carries TRBV7-9 and TRBJ2-3; D is ambiguous. The CDR3 length is 8 residues. V was clipped by 5 bases and J by 15 bases, with 6 bases between them. CDR1 and CDR2 (germline): SEHNR, FQNEAQ (reference sequence). The CDR3 DNA follows: TGTGCCAGCAGCGACCAATATTTT. Its protein is CASSDQYF.